Below, 31 T cell receptor beta chains from the same sample are listed, as sequenced in a study of blood T cells in healthy people across ages. A sample-barcoded 5' primer and a J-beta primer mix were used in a second PCR of roughly 7 to 11 cycles. TCRdb re-called the 5' RACE reads with MiXCR, one entry per CDR3 protein. The table shows some 1.7 million distinct CDR3 sequences, with about 30% occurring only once. The sample was blood. Receptors were obtained from a woman under 40 in good health.

V is TRBV29-1 and J is TRBJ2-5; possibly TRBD2 for D (6 bases). CDR1 SQVTM and CDR2 ANQGSEA come from the germline V gene. The CDR3 length is 14 residues. Deletions cut 4 bases from V and 1 base from J, with 13 bases between. The CDR3 loop reads CSVAGRERQETQYF. CDR3 DNA: TGCAGCGTTGCGGGCCGGGAGCGCCAAGAGACCCAGTACTTC.

This clonotype was seen once. The chain has TRBV2 and TRBJ1-2; 9 nucleotides line up with TRBD1. CDR1 is SNHLY and CDR2 is FYNNEI in the germline V gene. The CDR3 has 16 residues. Germline trimming cut 10 bases from V and 6 bases from J; bases unmatched to any gene: 18. The CDR3 here is CATETIQGAEGHGYTF. The CDR3 bases are TGTGCCACCGAGACTATACAGGGGGCCGAGGGCCATGGCTACACCTTC.

This clonotype appeared a few times. This chain connects TRBV7-9 to TRBJ2-5, with 7 positions matching TRBD2. CDR1 is SEHNR and CDR2 is FQNEAQ in the germline V gene (reference sequence). V dropped 3 bases and J dropped 3; count of bases not matched to a gene: 10. This CDR3 has 16 amino acids. CDR3 amino acids: CASSFSGRTAKETQYF. CDR3 coding DNA: TGTGCCAGCAGCTTTAGCGGGCGCACTGCGAAAGAGACCCAGTACTTC. The variable domain in full, with the rest retrieved from reference TRBV7-9 and TRBJ2-5, is DTGVSQNPRHKITKRGQNVTFRCDPISEHNRLYWYRQTLGQGPEFLTYFQNEAQLEKSRLLSDRFSAERPKGSFSTLEIQRTEQGDSAMYLCASSFSGRTAKETQYFGPGTRLLVL.

This chain links TRBV27 with TRBJ2-1, with D perhaps being TRBD1 or TRBD2 (6 bases each). The CDR3 consists of 16 residues. V was clipped by 4 bases and J by 2 bases, with 15 bases between them. Germline CDR1 is MNHEY and CDR2 is SMNVEV (reference sequence). CDR3 sequence: CASSSIRGRAYNEQFF. In DNA form, the CDR3 reads TGTGCCAGCAGTTCCATTCGGGGGCGAGCCTACAATGAGCAGTTCTTC.

This chain connects TRBV6-2 or TRBV6-3 to TRBJ2-3, with 7 bases that match TRBD2. This CDR3 region has 16 residues. Germline values: CDR1 MNHEY, CDR2 SVGEGT. V lost 7 bases to trimming and J lost 4 bases; unmatched junction nucleotides: 14. CDR3 region: CASKGQRDRSADTQYF. The CDR3 DNA reads TGTGCCAGCAAGGGGCAGCGGGACCGAAGCGCAGATACGCAGTATTTT.

In its sample, this clonotype was seen a few times. The V gene is TRBV7-2, the J gene TRBJ1-1; weak D call: TRBD1 (5 bases). CDR3 length equals 15 residues. Germline V gives CDR1 SGHTA, CDR2 FQGNSA. Trimming took 3 bases from V and 5 from J, leaving 16 bases between them. CDR3 sequence reads: CASSFAGQGGTEAFF. In DNA form, the CDR3 reads TGTGCCAGCAGCTTCGCCGGGCAGGGAGGGACTGAAGCTTTCTTT.

This chain joins TRBV25-1 and TRBJ2-5; a weak D match, TRBD1 (6 bases). The length of the CDR3 is 11 residues. Germline V gene data show CDR1 as MGHDK and CDR2 as SYGVNS. Trimming pared 1 base from V and 13 bases from J, leaving 10 bases between. The CDR3 DNA follows: TGTGCCAGCAGTGAATCAGGGGAGCGGTACTTC. Encoded protein: CASSESGERYF.

This clonotype occurred a few times. The V and J genes are TRBV2 and TRBJ2-7; D gene ambiguous. CDR3 length: 15 residues. Germline-derived CDR1 and CDR2 are SNHLY and FYNNEI. V was shortened by 6 bases and J by 0 bases, with 15 bases between the two germline ends. The CDR3 region is CASRPLGPDSYEQYF. CDR3 DNA: TGTGCCAGCAGGCCCCTCGGGCCTGACTCCTACGAGCAGTACTTC.

Regarding this clonotype: Given a much more abundant clone one base away, this may be a read error. This chain joins TRBV7-2 and TRBJ2-5; D ambiguous. The CDR3 loop spans 14 amino acids. V lost 7 bases and J lost 1, with 13 bases in between. Germline CDR1 and CDR2: SGHTA and FQGNSA. The CDR3 nucleotides read TGTGCCAGCAACCTTACCAGGATCCAAGAGACCCAGTACTTC. Translation gives CASNLTRIQETQYF.

The chain carries TRBV29-1 and TRBJ2-1, with TRBD2 matching over 7 bases. The CDR3 spans 13 residues. V was pared by 7 bases and J by 3 bases, with 6 bases of the junction left unmatched. In germline, CDR1 is SQVTM, CDR2 ANQGSEA. The CDR3 reads CSAKTSHYNEQFF. CDR3 coding DNA: TGCAGCGCCAAGACTAGCCACTACAATGAGCAGTTCTTC.

A few counts support this clonotype. The chain uses TRBV29-1 and TRBJ2-3; D unresolved. CDR3 size: 14 residues. Trimming shortened V by 4 bases and J by 3 bases, and 14 bases separated the two germline ends. The germline CDR1 and CDR2 sequences are SQVTM and ANQGSEA. The chain's CDR3 is CSVGPEIKTDTQYF. The DNA for the CDR3 is TGCAGCGTTGGACCTGAGATAAAAACAGATACGCAGTATTTT.

On this clonotype itself: At one boundary the junction diverges from the germline segment, which might be a read error. The J gene is TRBJ2-5, the V gene TRBV24-1; TRBD2 aligns across 13 bases. The CDR3 extends over 16 amino acids. Germline-derived CDR1 and CDR2 are KGHDR and SFDVKD. CDR3 nucleotide sequence: TGTGCCTCCAGTTGGGGGACTAGCGGGGCCCAAGAGACCCGGTACTTC. Translated, it gives CASSWGTSGAQETRYF.

As to this clonotype: Being one base from a much bigger clone, this may be a read error. Likely a read error: the CDR3 ends without its conserved phenylalanine or tryptophan. The chain couples TRBV24-1 to TRBJ2-4; TRBD2 agrees at 9 bases. The J call may be mistaken, given a closer DNA end match to TRBJ2-5. The V gene's germline CDR1 is KGHDR and CDR2 SFDVKD. The CDR3 loop spans 14 amino acids. The CDR3 region is CATSDPRGGETQYL. CDR3 in DNA: TGTGCCACCAGTGATCCGCGGGGGGGAGAGACCCAGTACTTA.

This clonotype appeared a few times. The CDR3 here is CASSSPLAGGRNEQFF. The CDR3 DNA is TGCGCCAGCAGCTCACCACTAGCGGGAGGTAGAAATGAGCAGTTCTTC. This chain links TRBV5-1 with TRBJ2-1; 12 bases line up with TRBD2. CDR3 length: 16 amino acids. Germline V gives CDR1 SGHRS, CDR2 YFSETQ. V shed 3 bases, J shed 7 bases, and the junction held 8 bases outside the gene matches.

This clonotype was counted a few times. At one end the junction does not follow the germline gene, possibly because of a read error. This chain links TRBV20-1 with TRBJ2-7; D is tentatively TRBD1 or TRBD2 (5 bases each). The CDR3 is 19 residues long. Germline V gene sequence: CDR1 DFQATT, CDR2 SNEGSKA (reference sequence). CDR3 in amino acids: CSARDNSSPGAAGTYELYF. The CDR3 nucleotides read TGCAGTGCTAGAGATAATTCGAGTCCTGGGGCTGCCGGGACCTACGAGCTGTACTTC.

The chain links TRBV29-1 to TRBJ2-7, with TRBD1 as a possible D gene (5 bases). This CDR3 has 13 amino acids. Germline loops: CDR1 SQVTM, CDR2 ANQGSEA. V was trimmed by 0 bases and J by 5 bases, leaving 11 bases between them. The CDR3 loop is CSVEDRVRDEQYF. Here the CDR3 DNA reads TGCAGCGTTGAAGACAGGGTGAGAGACGAGCAGTACTTC.

This clonotype was counted a few times. V and J are TRBV5-1 and TRBJ2-1; 8 nucleotides match TRBD1. CDR3 size: 14 residues. Germline trimming cut 2 bases from V and 8 bases from J; bases unmatched to any gene: 6. Germline-derived CDR1 and CDR2 are SGHRS and YFSETQ. The CDR3 loop reads CASSFRTGSYEQFF. The CDR3 nucleotides read TGCGCCAGCAGCTTTCGGACAGGGTCCTATGAGCAGTTCTTC.

This clonotype was detected a few times. The chain employs TRBV29-1 and TRBJ1-5; D not certain. Looked up from germline, CDR1 is SQVTM and CDR2 is ANQGSEA. This CDR3 spans 13 amino acids. V was clipped by 4 bases and J by 0 bases, with 7 bases between them. The CDR3 DNA reads as TGCAGCGTTGCCGGTACTAGCAATCAGCCCCAGCATTTT. It yields the protein CSVAGTSNQPQHF.

This clonotype was picked up a small number of times. The chain couples TRBV18 to TRBJ2-2; TRBD1 is a possible D gene (6 bases). Germline loops: CDR1 KGHSH, CDR2 LQKENI. Between the trimmed V and J ends, which lost 4 bases and 6 bases, there was a span of 12 bases. The CDR3 runs to 14 residues. CDR3 in amino acids: CASSRTADAGELFF. The CDR3 DNA reads TGTGCCAGCTCACGGACAGCAGACGCCGGGGAGCTGTTTTTT. The entire variable domain, with the rest obtained from reference TRBV18 and TRBJ2-2, is as follows: NAGVMQNPRHLVRRRGQEARLRCSPMKGHSHVYWYRQLPEEGLKFMVYLQKENIIDESGMPKERFSAEFPKEGPSILRIQQVVRGDSAAYFCASSRTADAGELFFGEGSRLTVL.

This clonotype was seen a handful of times. The rearrangement joins TRBV28 to TRBJ2-1; D is possibly TRBD1 (7 bases). This CDR3 is built from 16 residues. V dropped 7 bases and J dropped 4 bases, with 20 bases sitting between them. In germline, CDR1 is MDHEN, CDR2 SYDVKM. CDR3 DNA: TGTGCCAGCAACCTATTAGGCGGGACAGCTTACAATGAGCAGTTCTTC. This gives the protein CASNLLGGTAYNEQFF.

This clonotype was found many times. J is TRBJ2-7 and V is TRBV3-1; TRBD1 matches at 7 bases. CDR1 is LGHDT, CDR2 YNNKEL, per germline (reference sequence). CDR3 length: 13 amino acids. V lost 2 bases and J lost 3; bases outside the gene matches: 1. The CDR3 is CASSQRTGYEQYF. The CDR3 bases are TGTGCCAGCAGCCAAAGGACAGGCTACGAGCAGTACTTC.

This sequence joins TRBV25-1 and TRBJ1-5, with a weak D call TRBD1 (6 bases). Germline values: CDR1 MGHDK, CDR2 SYGVNS. V lost 4 bases to trimming and J lost 5 bases, with 12 bases between them. CDR3 length: 14 residues. CDR3 region: CASSADSTYQPQHF. CDR3 nucleotides: TGTGCCAGCAGTGCGGACAGCACCTATCAGCCCCAGCATTTT.

This rearrangement joins TRBV29-1 to TRBJ1-4; maybe TRBD1 (5 bases). The CDR3 length is 13 residues. Germline lookup yields CDR1 SQVTM and CDR2 ANQGSEA. The V end lost 3 bases, the J end lost 8 bases, and 13 bases lay between the germline ends. CDR3 DNA sequence: TGCAGCGTTGAGGTTTCTGGGGGAGAAAAACTGTTTTTT. Protein: CSVEVSGGEKLFF.

This clonotype was counted at least ten times. The chain employs TRBV20-1 and TRBJ2-5; the D is unclear. The V gene lost 7 bases and the J gene lost 0 bases, with 21 bases spanning the gap. From germline, CDR1 is DFQATT and CDR2 SNEGSKA (reference sequence). This CDR3 spans 16 amino acids. The CDR3 sequence is CSGLSLGGPNQETQYF. The CDR3 DNA reads TGCAGTGGTCTCTCTCTTGGTGGGCCTAACCAAGAGACCCAGTACTTC.

The V gene is TRBV7-3, the J gene TRBJ1-2; unclear D gene. The CDR3 consists of 14 residues. The germline CDR1 and CDR2 sequences are SGHTA and FQGTGA. The V end was cut by 1 base, the J end by 3 bases, with 9 bases between. CDR3 sequence (DNA): TGTGCCAGCAGCTTAAAAGGAGGTTACTATGGCTACACCTTC. Encoded protein: CASSLKGGYYGYTF.

As DNA, the CDR3 is TGTGCTAGTGGTTTACCCGGGCAGGGGAGGAATCAGCCCCAGCATTTT. Its protein is CASGLPGQGRNQPQHF. The V call is TRBV12-5, the J call TRBJ1-5, with a possible D match to TRBD1 (6 bases). The CDR3 is made up of 16 amino acids. The V end lost 3 bases, the J end lost 4 bases, and 16 bases lay between the germline ends. Germline CDR1 reads LGHNT; CDR2 reads FRNRAP.

This clonotype was counted at least ten times. The V and J genes are TRBV20-1 and TRBJ1-2; 7 bases align to TRBD1. J lost 4 bases, V lost 0 bases, and 2 bases had no gene match. Germline V gene lookup returns CDR1 DFQATT and CDR2 SNEGSKA (reference sequence). The CDR3 sequence is 13 residues long. The CDR3 loop reads CSARDQGGYGYTF. CDR3 nucleotides: TGCAGTGCTAGAGATCAGGGGGGCTATGGCTACACCTTC.

This clonotype showed up many times. CDR3 sequence (DNA): TGCGCCAGCAGCCAAGAGGACACTAGCACAGATACGCAGTATTTT. This sequence encodes CASSQEDTSTDTQYF. J is TRBJ2-3 and V is TRBV4-1; a weak D match, TRBD1 (5 bases). Trimming pared 0 bases from V and 0 bases from J, leaving 7 bases between. CDR3 length: 15 amino acids. Germline V gene data show CDR1 as MGHRA and CDR2 as YSYEKL.

This rearrangement joins TRBV14 to TRBJ1-6; D is perhaps TRBD1 (5 bases). Germline V lookup: CDR1 SGHDN, CDR2 FVKESK. The length of the CDR3 is 17 residues. The germline V and J ends were trimmed by 2 bases and 3 bases, with 14 bases remaining between them. The CDR3 DNA follows: TGTGCCAGCAGCCAAAGGGGCAGTCCCGACTATAATTCACCCCTCCACTTT. Its protein is CASSQRGSPDYNSPLHF.

The chain carries TRBV2 and TRBJ1-6; 7 bases align to TRBD1. Germline V lookup: CDR1 SNHLY, CDR2 FYNNEI. CDR3 length equals 16 residues. The V segment lost 3 bases and the J segment 4 bases; nucleotides outside the gene matches: 6. CDR3: CASSDGGTAYNSPLHF. CDR3 sequence (DNA): TGTGCCAGCAGTGATGGTGGGACAGCTTATAATTCACCCCTCCACTTT.

The genes are TRBV20-1 and TRBJ2-5; D unresolved. CDR1 and CDR2 from the germline V gene are DFQATT and SNEGSKA (reference sequence). This CDR3 has 12 amino acids. Trimming cost V 3 bases and J 5 bases, with 10 bases left between them. CDR3 protein: CSASLIWETQYF. In DNA, the CDR3 is TGCAGTGCTAGTCTCATTTGGGAGACCCAGTACTTC.